This section outlines one T cell receptor beta chain sequence together with its context. This clonotype was observed a handful of times. Its cognate antigen has yet to be identified. Base qualities are not at hand, and no much larger clone is one base apart. Libraries were made using 5' RACE. The sequencing machine was an Illumina HiSeq 2500. A second PCR of roughly 7 to 12 cycles was run with a J-beta primer mix and a sample-barcoded 5' primer. A template-switch 5' adaptor carrying 12 random nucleotides introduced a unique molecular identifier onto each TCR beta cDNA molecule. At least 2.5 million CDR3-containing paired-end reads were obtained from each sample. The Mint cDNA synthesis kit, primed by a TRBC-specific oligonucleotide, was used to synthesize first-strand cDNA from all RNA. Following uracil-DNA glycosylase treatment, all cDNA underwent a first 18-cycle PCR with the universal primers M1SS and BC2_uni_R. Per the source publication's procedure: For normalization, 1 million high-quality reads were randomly selected from each sample, with every read carrying a distinct molecular identifier. Reads sharing molecular identifiers were discarded rather than binned into consensus sequences. MiTCR, run with a Q25 quality threshold and the strictest error-elimination algorithm, handled CDR3 identification, clonotype clustering and error correction. Lower-bound total TCR beta diversity was estimated with a nonparametric unseen species model using Euler transformation. In-frame beta chains were kept once TCRdb had trimmed the public reads at Q25 with fastp and called clones with MiXCR. Every CDR3 protein is listed once, alongside the most common genes and DNA of its rows. These V and J calls are TCRdb output, not the study's own analysis. The sample profile shows about 930,000 distinct CDR3 sequences; roughly 29% of them were found once. The top ten constitute roughly 10% of the sample.

This sample was included in a study of blood T cells in healthy people across ages (dated by TCRdb to the mid-2010s). General notes on the study: In model experiments, template switching captured roughly one uniquely barcoded TCR beta cDNA molecule for every two T cells. Donors were grouped into four age groups: young (average approximately 16 years), middle-aged (about 40), aged (around 62) and long-lived (over 80). Two additional independent replicas of 1 million unique cDNA reads from the same blood draw were analyzed for two donors (one aged 18 to 30 and one aged 80 or older). Age-related changes in TCR beta repertoire diversity were measured in the study by deep sequencing normalized with unique cDNA molecular identifiers.

The donors were a few dozen Caucasian individuals from Russia, aged 6 to 90 years, who were systemically healthy. Each donor gave about 9.7 milliliters of peripheral blood, drawn into EDTA-treated Vacutainer tubes. Ficoll-Paque density-gradient centrifugation was used to isolate PBMCs, with at least 6.5 million per sample. Total RNA was extracted from PBMCs with Trizol reagent, with at least 5.5 micrograms obtained per sample. For every donor, an aliquot of PBMCs went through flow cytometry to measure the percentages of naive CD45RAhigh/CD27high T cells. The CDR3, cysteine through phenylalanine, is 14 amino acids long. The sequence is cut down to CDR3 DNA, 42 bases in frame from base 1. The germline V gene (reference sequence) sets CDR1 to MNHEY and CDR2 to SMNVEV. V is pared back by 0 bases and J by 12 bases, with 15 bases lying between the germline termini. General conclusions and limits of the study: Estimates of total diversity based on one million sequenced T cells were considered lower bounds and underestimates. Compared with the aged group, more naive CD4+ T cells, fewer expanded clones and increased TCR diversity were shown by the long-lived group, suggesting age selection. A strong correlation was found between observed TCR beta diversity and the percentage of naive T cells measured by flow cytometry. Observed TCR beta diversity per million T cells fell roughly linearly with age, and a significant reduction was already apparent by age around 36. Conclusive comparison of naive and antigen-experienced compartments was prevented by the profiling of bulk unsorted PBMCs. The CMV infection status of donors was not known, potentially confounding age-related changes in expanded clonotypes.

The same specimen was also included in a second study, on T cells of mothers and their children. That second publication adds: Nine systemically healthy Caucasian individuals served as donors, namely three mothers together with their six children. cDNA synthesis consumed the entire amount of extracted RNA, loaded at around 1.4 ug RNA in each 15 ul reaction. In the second PCR, the M1S primer introduced both the sample barcodes and 2-4 random nucleotides. More than 9 million TCR beta CDR3 reads were obtained from each mother, and about 3 million reads were obtained from each child. Thymic selection similarly shapes TCR recombination output in related and unrelated pairs, with minor effect from inherited differences. Normalized repertoire overlap was always found to be slightly, but never significantly, higher in related mother-child pairs than in unrelated mother-child pairs. With a sensitivity of approximately 96 clones per million clonotypes, no persistent microchimeric T cell clones were detected. In the study, deep NGS was used to compare the TCR beta repertoires of mothers and children, and features distinguishing related mother-child pairs from unrelated individuals were sought. Mothers averaged approximately 41 +/- 4 years of age and children averaged around 11 +/- 4 years. Libraries were sequenced on Illumina HiSeq 2000 with 100+100 nt paired-end reads after adapter ligation with NEBNext reagents. Mother and child libraries were prepared a month apart and sequenced in separate runs to prevent cross-contamination. Between about 500,000 and 2,300,000 distinct TCR beta clonotypes were identified per donor. Naive TCR beta clonotypes were estimated from low-frequency clonotypes matched to each donor's FACS-determined naive share, without sorting.

The rearranged chain carries TRBV27 and TRBJ2-1; the D gene identity is not certain. Sequencing was done on a sample of blood. The clonotype comes from a middle-aged woman in good health. The sequence in DNA is TGTGCCAGCAGTTTATCGGCCTCCCGTGTGGGGCAGTTCTTC. It codes for CASSLSASRVGQFF.